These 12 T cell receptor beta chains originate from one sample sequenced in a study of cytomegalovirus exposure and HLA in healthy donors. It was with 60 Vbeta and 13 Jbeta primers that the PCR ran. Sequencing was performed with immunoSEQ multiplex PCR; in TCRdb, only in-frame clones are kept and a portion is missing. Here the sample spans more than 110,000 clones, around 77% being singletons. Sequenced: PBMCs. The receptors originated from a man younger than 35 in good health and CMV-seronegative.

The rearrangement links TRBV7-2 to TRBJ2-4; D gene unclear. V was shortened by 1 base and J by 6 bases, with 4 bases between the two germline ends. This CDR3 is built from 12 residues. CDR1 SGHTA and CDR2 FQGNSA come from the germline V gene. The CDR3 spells CASSLVLNIQYF. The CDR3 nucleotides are TGTGCCAGCAGCTTAGTTCTAAACATTCAGTACTTC.

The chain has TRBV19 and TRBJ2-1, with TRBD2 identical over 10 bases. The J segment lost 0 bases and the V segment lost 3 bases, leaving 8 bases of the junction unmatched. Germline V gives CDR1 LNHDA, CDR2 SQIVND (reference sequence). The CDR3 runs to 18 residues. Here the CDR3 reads CASSMPAGGLGSYNEQFF. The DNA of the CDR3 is TGTGCCAGTAGTATGCCAGCGGGGGGGCTTGGCTCCTACAATGAGCAGTTCTTC.

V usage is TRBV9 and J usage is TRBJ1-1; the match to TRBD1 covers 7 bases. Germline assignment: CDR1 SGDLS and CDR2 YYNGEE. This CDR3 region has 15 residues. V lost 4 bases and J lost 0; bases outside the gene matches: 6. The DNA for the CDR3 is TGTGCCAGCAGCCCGACGGGACAGCTGAACACTGAAGCTTTCTTT. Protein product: CASSPTGQLNTEAFF.

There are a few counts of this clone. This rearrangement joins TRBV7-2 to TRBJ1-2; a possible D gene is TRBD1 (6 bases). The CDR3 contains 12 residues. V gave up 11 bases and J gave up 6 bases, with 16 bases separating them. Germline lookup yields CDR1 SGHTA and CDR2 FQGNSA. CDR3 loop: CAGNPRGDGYTF. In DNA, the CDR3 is TGTGCCGGCAACCCCAGGGGTGATGGCTACACCTTC.

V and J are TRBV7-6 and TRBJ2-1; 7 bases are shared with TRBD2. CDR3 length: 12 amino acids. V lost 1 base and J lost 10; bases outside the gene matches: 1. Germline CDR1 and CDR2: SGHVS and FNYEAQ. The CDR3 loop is CASSLVGGEQFF. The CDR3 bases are TGTGCCAGCAGCTTAGTGGGAGGGGAGCAGTTCTTC. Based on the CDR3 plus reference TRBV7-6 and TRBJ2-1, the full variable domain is GAGVSQSPRYKVTKRGQDVALRCDPISGHVSLYWYRQALGQGPEFLTYFNYEAQQDKSGLPNDRFSAERPEGSISTLTIQRTEQRDSAMYRCASSLVGGEQFFGPGTRLTVL.

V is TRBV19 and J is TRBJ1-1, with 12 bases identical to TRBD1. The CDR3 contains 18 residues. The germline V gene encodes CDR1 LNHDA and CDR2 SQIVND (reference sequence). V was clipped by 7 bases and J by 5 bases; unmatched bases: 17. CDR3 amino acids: CASKIQAGTGGGGTEAFF. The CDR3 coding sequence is TGTGCCAGTAAAATCCAAGCCGGGACAGGGGGCGGTGGGACTGAAGCTTTCTTT. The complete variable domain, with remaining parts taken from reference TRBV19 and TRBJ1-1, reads DGGITQSPKYLFRKEGQNVTLSCEQNLNHDAMYWYRQDPGQGLRLIYYSQIVNDFQKGDIAEGYSVSREKKESFPLTVTSAQKNPTAFYLCASKIQAGTGGGGTEAFFGQGTRLTVV.

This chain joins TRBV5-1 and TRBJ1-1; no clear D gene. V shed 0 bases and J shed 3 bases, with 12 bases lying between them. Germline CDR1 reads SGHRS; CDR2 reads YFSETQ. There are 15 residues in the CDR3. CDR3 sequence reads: CASSLGGFQDTEAFF. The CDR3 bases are TGCGCCAGCAGCTTGGGAGGGTTTCAGGACACTGAAGCTTTCTTT.

CDR3 protein: CASSPDRRSNEKLFF. The CDR3 DNA follows: TGTGCCAGTAGCCCCGACAGGAGATCTAATGAAAAACTGTTTTTT. This sequence joins TRBV19 and TRBJ1-4; tentatively, D is TRBD1 (6 bases). Germline CDR1 and CDR2: LNHDA and SQIVND (reference sequence). The CDR3 spans 15 residues. Trimming cost V 6 bases and J 3 bases, with 14 bases left between them.

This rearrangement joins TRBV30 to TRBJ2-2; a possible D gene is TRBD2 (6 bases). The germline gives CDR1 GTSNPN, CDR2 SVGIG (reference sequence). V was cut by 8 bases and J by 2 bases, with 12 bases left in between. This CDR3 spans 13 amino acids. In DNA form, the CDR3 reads TGTGCCCGGTCCGGGACTAACACCGGGGAGCTGTTTTTT. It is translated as CARSGTNTGELFF. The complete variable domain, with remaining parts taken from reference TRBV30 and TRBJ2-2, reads SQTIHQWPATLVQPVGSPLSLECTVEGTSNPNLYWYRQAAGRGLQLLFYSVGIGQISSEVPQNLSASRPQDRQFILSSKKLLLSDSGFYLCARSGTNTGELFFGEGSRLTVL.

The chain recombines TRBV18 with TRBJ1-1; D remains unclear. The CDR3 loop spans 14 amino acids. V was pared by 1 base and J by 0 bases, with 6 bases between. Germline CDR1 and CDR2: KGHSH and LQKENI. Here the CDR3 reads CASSPLHLNTEAFF. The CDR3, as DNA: TGTGCCAGCTCACCACTTCATTTGAACACTGAAGCTTTCTTT. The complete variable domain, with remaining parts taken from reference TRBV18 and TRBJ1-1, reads NAGVMQNPRHLVRRRGQEARLRCSPMKGHSHVYWYRQLPEEGLKFMVYLQKENIIDESGMPKERFSAEFPKEGPSILRIQQVVRGDSAAYFCASSPLHLNTEAFFGQGTRLTVV.

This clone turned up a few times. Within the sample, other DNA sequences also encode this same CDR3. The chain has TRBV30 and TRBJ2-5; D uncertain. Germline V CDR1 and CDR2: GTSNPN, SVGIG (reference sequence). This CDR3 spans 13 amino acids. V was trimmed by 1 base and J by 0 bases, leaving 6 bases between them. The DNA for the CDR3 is TGTGCCTGGAGTGGCGGCAACCAAGAGACCCAGTACTTC. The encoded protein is CAWSGGNQETQYF. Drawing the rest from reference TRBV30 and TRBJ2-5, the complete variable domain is SQTIHQWPATLVQPVGSPLSLECTVEGTSNPNLYWYRQAAGRGLQLLFYSVGIGQISSEVPQNLSASRPQDRQFILSSKKLLLSDSGFYLCAWSGGNQETQYFGPGTRLLVL.

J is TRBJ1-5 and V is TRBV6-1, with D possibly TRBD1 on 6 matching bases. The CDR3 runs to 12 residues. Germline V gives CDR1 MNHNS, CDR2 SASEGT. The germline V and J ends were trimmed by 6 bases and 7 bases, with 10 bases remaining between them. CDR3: CASRQGKQPQHF. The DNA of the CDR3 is TGTGCCAGCAGACAGGGAAAACAGCCCCAGCATTTT.